This T cell receptor beta chain stems from a study of T cells in Graves' hyperthyroidism and ophthalmopathy. The study's findings and limits: The model foresaw ophthalmopathy a median 6.5 months prior to onset.

RNA transcripts served as the template for amplifying TCR beta CDR3 regions. Primed by the HTBI set, a first-round RT-PCR was run on the TCR CDR3. MiXCR, applied by TCRdb to the multiplex PCR reads, yields one record per CDR3 protein. The sample has 140,000 or so distinct CDR3 sequences; roughly a fifth are singletons. A remark on this clonotype: Its antigen is as yet unknown.

Trimming took 1 base from V and 2 from J; bases not matched to a gene: 5. Germline CDR1 and CDR2: LNHNV and YYDKDF (reference sequence). This CDR3 spans 16 amino acids. These patients, aged 18 to 65, had recently diagnosed hyperthyroidism lasting under 2 months. The blood sample was taken at first hyperthyroidism diagnosis, before any ophthalmopathy symptoms. The chain carries TRBV15 and TRBJ1-3; 7 bases line up with TRBD1. The sequenced sample was blood. This TCR derives from a woman between 50 and 59 years old with Graves' hyperthyroidism that later progressed to Graves' ophthalmopathy. DNA for the CDR3: TGTGCCACCAGCAGAGCGGGAACAGGGGCTGGAAACACCATATATTTT. Its translation is CATSRAGTGAGNTIYF.